This record covers a single T cell receptor (beta chain). Antigen unknown. TCRdb's table, derived via immunoSEQ multiplex PCR, lists solely in-frame clones and lacks some. The sample yields hundreds of thousands of clones, around 92% seen once. The data were taken from a study of T cell responses to AZD1222 COVID-19 vaccine. Study-wide results and caveats: Across the whole spike, CD4 TCRs peaked at regions 160-218 and 743-854. Among those given AZD1222, only six were seropositive at baseline. Donors were largely white British and mainly female; clonal diversity was possibly underestimated.

The germline V and J ends were trimmed by 5 bases and 3 bases, with 7 bases remaining between them. Germline lookup yields CDR1 MGHDK and CDR2 SYGVNS. CDR3 length: 13 residues. The sequence derives from an adult who received the AZD1222 COVID-19 vaccine. The rearrangement links TRBV25-1 to TRBJ1-4; D gene unclear. The sample in question was peripheral blood, obtained 28 days after the second AZD1222 dose. The CDR3 sequence: CASSRIPNEKLFF. In nucleotides, the CDR3 is TGTGCCAGCAGTCGAATACCTAATGAAAAACTGTTTTTT.